The clone carrying this TCR beta chain appeared once. Its specificity is unknown. Germline loops: CDR1 LGHNA, CDR2 YNFKEQ. Germline trimming cut 5 bases from V and 0 bases from J; bases unmatched to any gene: 17. This CDR3 is 19 amino acids long. This record comes from a study of cytomegalovirus exposure and HLA in healthy donors. Overall study findings and caveats: The authors considered a cluster of highly shared sequence variants likely to be a sequencing artifact. Donor immune exposure was known only as CMV serostatus.

The PCR ran on 60 Vbeta and 13 Jbeta primers. Generated by immunoSEQ multiplex PCR, the TCRdb table keeps only in-frame clones and is missing some. The data hold under 20,000 clones, with less than 85% observed a single time. The chain is built from TRBV4-2 and TRBJ2-5; 8 bases fit TRBD1. The receptor was derived from a human donor in good health. The specimen sequenced was PBMCs. CDR3 residues: CASSATGGRQPLNQETQYF. The CDR3 DNA reads as TGTGCCAGCAGCGCTACAGGGGGGAGACAGCCCCTGAACCAAGAGACCCAGTACTTC.